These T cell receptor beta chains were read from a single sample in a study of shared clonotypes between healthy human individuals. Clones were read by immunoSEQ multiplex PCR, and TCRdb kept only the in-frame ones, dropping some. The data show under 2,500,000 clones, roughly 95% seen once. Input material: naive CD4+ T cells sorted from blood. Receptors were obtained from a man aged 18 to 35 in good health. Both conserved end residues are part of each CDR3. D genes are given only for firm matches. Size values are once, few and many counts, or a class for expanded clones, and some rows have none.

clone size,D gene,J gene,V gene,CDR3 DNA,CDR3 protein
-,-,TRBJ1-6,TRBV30,TGTGCCTGGACCTCGTCCACCCTTCGACATAATTCACCCCTCCACTTT,CAWTSSTLRHNSPLHF
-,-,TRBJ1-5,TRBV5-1,TGCGCCAGCAGCTTGTCCGGGATTCAGCCCCAGCATTTT,CASSLSGIQPQHF
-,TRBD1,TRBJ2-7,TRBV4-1,TGCGCCAGCAGCCAAGGAACAGGGGCTTACGACGAGCAGTACTTC,CASSQGTGAYDEQYF
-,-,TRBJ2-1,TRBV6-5,TGTGCCAGCAGTTACCGTGGTGAGCAGTTCTTC,CASSYRGEQFF
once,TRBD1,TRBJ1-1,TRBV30,TGTGCCTGGAGCGCGGACAGGGGCACTGAAGCTTTCTTT,CAWSADRGTEAFF
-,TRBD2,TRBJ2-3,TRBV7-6,TGTGCCAGCAGCTTACACGACCCCCTAGCGGGAGGGATCTACACAGATACGCAGTATTTT,CASSLHDPLAGGIYTDTQYF
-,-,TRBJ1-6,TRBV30,TGTGCCTGGAGTGAGGGGGTATCCTATAATTCACCCCTCCACTTT,CAWSEGVSYNSPLHF
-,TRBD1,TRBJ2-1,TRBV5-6,TGTGCCAGCAGCTTGCCCGGACAGGGGATCAACAATGAGCAGTTCTTC,CASSLPGQGINNEQFF
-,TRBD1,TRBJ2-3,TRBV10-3,TGTGCCACCCGGACAGGACTCACAGATACGCAGTATTTT,CATRTGLTDTQYF
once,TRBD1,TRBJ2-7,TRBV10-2,TGCGCCAGCAGAGGAGGGACAGGGGGATACGAGCAGTACTTC,CASRGGTGGYEQYF
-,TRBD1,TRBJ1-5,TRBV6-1,TGTGCCAGCAGGGAGATCCAGGGGGATTCTCAGCCCCAGCATTTT,CASREIQGDSQPQHF
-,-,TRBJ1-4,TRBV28,TGTGCCAGCATTATGTGGGCAGCAACTAATGAAAAACTGTTTTTT,CASIMWAATNEKLFF
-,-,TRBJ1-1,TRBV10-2,TGCGCCAGCAGTGAGGGTTCGACCCTGAACACTGAAGCTTTCTTT,CASSEGSTLNTEAFF
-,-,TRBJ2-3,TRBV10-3,TGTGCCATCGCCCGGGACAGCACAGATACGCAGTATTTT,CAIARDSTDTQYF
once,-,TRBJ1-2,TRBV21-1,TGTGCCAGCAGCGCTCAATCTCTAGGAACAATATTATATGGCTACACCTTC,CASSAQSLGTILYGYTF
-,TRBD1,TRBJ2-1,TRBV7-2,TGTGCCAGCAGTCCAGGACAGGGGGGCAATGAGCAGTTCTTC,CASSPGQGGNEQFF
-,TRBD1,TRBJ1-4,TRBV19,TGTGCCAGTAGTTCACAGGGGGCTACTAATGAAAAACTGTTTTTT,CASSSQGATNEKLFF
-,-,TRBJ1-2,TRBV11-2,TGTGCCAGCAGCTTAGACAGGGCTTCGGATGGCTACACCTTC,CASSLDRASDGYTF
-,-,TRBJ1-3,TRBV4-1,TGCGCCAGCAGCCAAGGACAGATTCTGATTAACTCTGGAAACACCATATATTTT,CASSQGQILINSGNTIYF
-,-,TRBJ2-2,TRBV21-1,TGTGCCAGCAGCACCGGGACTCCTCCTAACACCGGGGAGCTGTTTTTT,CASSTGTPPNTGELFF
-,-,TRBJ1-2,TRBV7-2,TGTGCCAGCAGTCCGAGAGCGGGGACCTATGGCTACACCTTC,CASSPRAGTYGYTF
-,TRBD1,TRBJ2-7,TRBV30,TGTGCCTGGAGCCAGAAGACAGGGAACTACGAGCAGTACTTC,CAWSQKTGNYEQYF
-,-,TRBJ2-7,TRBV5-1,TGCGCCAGCAGCTTGGAGGGGCCGTACGAGCAGTACTTC,CASSLEGPYEQYF
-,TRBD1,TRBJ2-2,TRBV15,TGTGCCACCAGCCCGGGACAGTCCGTTAACACCGGGGAGCTGTTTTTT,CATSPGQSVNTGELFF
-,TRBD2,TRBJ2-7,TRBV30,TGTGCCCTCACCCCAGCGGGACTACTCTCCTACGAGCAGTACTTC,CALTPAGLLSYEQYF
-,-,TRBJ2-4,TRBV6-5,TGTGCCAGCAGTCTCGCGGCAGGGGGGCAAAACATTCAGTACTTC,CASSLAAGGQNIQYF
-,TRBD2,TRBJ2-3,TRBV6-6,TGTGCCAGCAGTCTTCCTAGCGGGGGGGCCGGAGATACGCAGTATTTT,CASSLPSGGAGDTQYF
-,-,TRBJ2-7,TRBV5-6,TGTGCCAGCAGCTTGGAAGGTCCTGGCCGTCTCTACGAGCAGTACTTC,CASSLEGPGRLYEQYF